These T cell receptor beta chains were read from a single sample in a study of control samples from healthy donors and cancer patients. Profiled with immunoSEQ multiplex PCR; TCRdb holds only in-frame clones, not every one. The sample totals fewer than 200,000 clones; its top ten clones hold more than 2%. Sample: blood. These TCRs come from a woman aged 30 to 39 in good health. Each CDR3 is given with its conserved first and last residue. The order of the fields is V gene, J gene, D gene, CDR3 DNA, CDR3 protein. The D gene is left open where the match is weak.

>TRBV12-3/TRBV12-4|TRBJ2-1|TRBD1
TGTGCCAGCAGTTTGGACAGGGCAAATGAGCAGTTCTTC
CASSLDRANEQFF
>TRBV6-4|TRBJ2-3|-
TGTGCCAGCAGCCCGACCCCCCTGTACACGTTGGCAGATACGCAGTATTTT
CASSPTPLYTLADTQYF
>TRBV5-6|TRBJ1-1|-
TGTGCCAGCAGCGGCAACAGGGTGGGTGAAGCTTTCTTT
CASSGNRVGEAFF
>TRBV7-2|TRBJ1-5|-
TGTGCCAGCAGCTTTGTCCCAGGTCAGCCCCAGCATTTT
CASSFVPGQPQHF
>TRBV27|TRBJ1-5|-
TGTGCCAGCAGTTTAGGGAAGGCGATCAATCAGCCCCAGCATTTT
CASSLGKAINQPQHF
>TRBV6-5|TRBJ2-7|-
TGTGCCAGCAGTTACTCGACCAGATACGAGCAGTACTTC
CASSYSTRYEQYF
>TRBV5-6|TRBJ1-5|-
TGTGCCAGCAGTAAGGGGGTCTCTCAGCCCCAGCATTTT
CASSKGVSQPQHF
>TRBV6-5|TRBJ1-1|TRBD1
TGTGCCAGCACCTATGACAGGGGGATGAACACTGAAGCTTTCTTT
CASTYDRGMNTEAFF
>TRBV21-1|TRBJ2-6|-
TGTGCCAGCAGCCGACGTCAGTACTCTGGGGCCAACGTCCTGACTTTC
CASSRRQYSGANVLTF
>TRBV4-2|TRBJ1-2|-
TGTGCCAGCAGCCAAGATGGGGGCAGGGGCGGCTATGGCTACACCTTC
CASSQDGGRGGYGYTF
>TRBV10-2|TRBJ1-5|TRBD1
TGCGCCAGCTCGGGACAGGCCCTAAATCAGCCCCAGCATTTT
CASSGQALNQPQHF
>TRBV5-4|TRBJ1-2|TRBD1
TGTGCCAGCAGCTTACCTTTCGGGACAGACTATGGCTACACCTTC
CASSLPFGTDYGYTF
>TRBV6-5|TRBJ2-2|-
TGTGCCAGCAGTTACGGCGCCGGGGAGCTGTTTTTT
CASSYGAGELFF
>TRBV10-1|TRBJ2-6|-
TGCGCCAGCAGTCAGGGCTCTGGGGCCAACGTCCTGACTTTC
CASSQGSGANVLTF
>TRBV5-1|TRBJ2-1|-
TGCGCCAGCAGTTCGTTCAATGAGCAGTTCTTC
CASSSFNEQFF
>TRBV7-9|TRBJ1-1|-
TGTGCCAGCAGTTCAGACGGGAACACTGAAGCTTTCTTT
CASSSDGNTEAFF
>TRBV5-1|TRBJ2-7|TRBD1
TGCGCCAGCAGCTTGTCGGGGACAGGGGTCTACGAGCAGTACTTC
CASSLSGTGVYEQYF
>TRBV2|TRBJ2-1|-
TGTGCCAGCAGTGAACCTCTCGACAATGAGCAGTTCTTC
CASSEPLDNEQFF
>TRBV18|TRBJ1-4|-
TGTGCCAGCTCCCGACTGGGGGCGCGGGAAAAACTGTTTTTT
CASSRLGAREKLFF
>TRBV5-1|TRBJ2-1|-
TGCGCCAGCAGGAGTACGCGGGGCGACACCTACAATGAGCAGTTCTTC
CASRSTRGDTYNEQFF